The 25 T cell receptor beta chains below were found in one sample sequenced in a study of Graves' ophthalmopathy and Graves' hyperthyroidism. Scientists amplified the TCR beta CDR3 regions from RNA transcripts. HTBI primers were employed in first-round RT-PCR, then a second-round multiplex PCR followed. TCRdb ran MiXCR on the multiplex PCR reads and lists one entry per CDR3 protein. The data show tens of thousands of distinct CDR3 sequences, approximately 47% seen once. The sequenced material came from peripheral blood. The source is an adult woman with Graves' ophthalmopathy.

The CDR3 DNA is TGTGCCAGCAGATTGGGAAACTCTGGAAACACCATATATTTT. Protein: CASRLGNSGNTIYF. The V gene is TRBV7-2, the J gene TRBJ1-3; unclear D gene. Germline lookup yields CDR1 SGHTA and CDR2 FQGNSA. V lost 6 bases, J lost 0 bases, and 9 bases lay in between. The CDR3 runs 14 residues.

J is TRBJ1-4 and V is TRBV15; D call uncertain. The CDR3 loop spans 12 amino acids. The germline V and J ends were trimmed by 1 base and 8 bases, with 5 bases remaining between them. In germline, CDR1 is LNHNV, CDR2 YYDKDF (reference sequence). The CDR3 nucleotides read TGTGCCACCAGCAGAGGTGGGGAAAAACTGTTTTTT. It translates to CATSRGGEKLFF.

V gene TRBV11-2 combines with J gene TRBJ1-4, with D possibly matching TRBD1 (5 bases). Germline CDR1 and CDR2: SGHAT and FQNNGV. CDR3 size: 13 residues. V dropped 1 base and J dropped 10 bases, with 10 bases sitting between them. In DNA form, the CDR3 reads TGTGCCAGCAGCTTAGGGGGCGCTGGAAAACTGTTTTTT. It translates to CASSLGGAGKLFF.

This clonotype showed up many times. The chain has TRBV7-9 and TRBJ2-5; D may be TRBD1 (6 bases). CDR1 is SEHNR and CDR2 is FQNEAQ in the germline V gene (reference sequence). The CDR3 runs 15 residues. V was trimmed by 2 bases and J by 3 bases, leaving 13 bases between them. Here the CDR3 DNA reads TGTGCCAGCAGCTTAATAACAGGGTTGGAAGAGACCCAGTACTTC. Amino acids: CASSLITGLEETQYF.

DNA of the CDR3: TGTGCCAGCACCCTGGGACTAGGGCCTCTTGAGACCCAGTACTTC. It encodes CASTLGLGPLETQYF. The chain employs TRBV9 and TRBJ2-5, with TRBD2 identical over 8 bases. There are 15 residues in the CDR3. Germline CDR1 is SGDLS and CDR2 is YYNGEE. The ends lost 6 bases at V and 5 bases at J; junction bases unmatched: 12.

Points on this clonotype: Germline is not matched at one junction end, which may reflect a read error. The CDR3 loop reads CAWNLASSTDTRYF. The DNA for the CDR3 is TGTGCCTGGAATCTGGCGTCTAGCACAGATACGCGGTATTTT. The V call is TRBV7-2, the J call TRBJ2-3; tentative D call: TRBD2 (5 bases). The length of the CDR3 is 14 residues. From germline, CDR1 is SGHTA and CDR2 FQGNSA. Together with reference TRBV7-2 and TRBJ2-3, the CDR3 gives the full variable domain: GAGVSQSPSNKVTEKGKDVELRCDPISGHTALYWYRQSLGQGLEFLIYFQGNSAPDKSGLPSDRFSAERTGGSVSTLTIQRTQQEDSAVYLCAWNLASSTDTRYFGPGTRLTVL.

At least ten counts were recorded for this clonotype. The rearrangement links TRBV27 to TRBJ2-7; TRBD1 matches at 8 bases. The germline gives CDR1 MNHEY, CDR2 SMNVEV (reference sequence). J lost 2 bases, V lost 4 bases, and 13 bases had no gene match. The CDR3 extends over 17 amino acids. In DNA, the CDR3 is TGTGCCAGCAGTTCGTCTCGGGGGCTGGGACAGGCCTACGAGCAGTACTTC. Amino acid sequence: CASSSSRGLGQAYEQYF.

This chain's CDR3 is CSARDGPYEQPQHF. The CDR3 bases are TGCAGTGCTAGAGACGGACCCTACGAGCAGCCCCAGCATTTT. This chain joins TRBV20-1 and TRBJ1-5, with unresolved D. With 0 bases removed from V and 7 bases from J, the gap between germline ends came to 13 bases. The germline V gene has CDR1 DFQATT and CDR2 SNEGSKA (reference sequence). The CDR3 covers 14 residues.

Note on this clonotype: The conserved phenylalanine or tryptophan is not found at the CDR3 terminus, so this likely reflects a read error. This chain links TRBV20-1 with TRBJ2-3, with 7 nucleotides matching TRBD2. The CDR3 is 16 residues long. The V gene's germline CDR1 is DFQATT and CDR2 SNEGSKA (reference sequence). Trimming took 3 bases from V and 6 from J; bases not matched to a gene: 15. The chain's CDR3 is CSARGGVLMEGDTQYL. DNA of the CDR3: TGCAGTGCTAGGGGAGGGGTTCTCATGGAAGGGGATACGCAGTATCTT.

J is TRBJ2-1 and V is TRBV2; perhaps D is TRBD1 or TRBD2 (5 bases each). Germline CDR1 is SNHLY and CDR2 is FYNNEI. V dropped 10 bases and J dropped 6 bases, with 16 bases sitting between them. The CDR3 has 13 residues. The DNA for the CDR3 is TGTGCCACCGGGGCAGTAACGAGCAATGAGCAGTTCTTC. It yields the protein CATGAVTSNEQFF.

The count of this clonotype is one. The chain joins TRBV24-1 to TRBJ2-1; the match to TRBD2 covers 14 bases. Trimming took 7 bases from V and 14 from J; bases not matched to a gene: 9. Germline assignment: CDR1 KGHDR and CDR2 SFDVKD. The CDR3 contains 14 residues. Here the CDR3 DNA reads TGTGCCACCAGCTCCGGGACTAGCGGGAGAGAGGAGTTCTTC. This encodes CATSSGTSGREEFF.

This chain connects TRBV6-4 to TRBJ1-2; D is unclear. The V and J ends lost 6 bases and 10 bases respectively, with 12 bases between them. The germline gives CDR1 MRHNA, CDR2 SNTAGT. CDR3 size: 11 residues. The CDR3 sequence: CASSPSGIYTF. For the CDR3, the DNA is TGTGCCAGCAGCCCCAGCGGGATCTACACCTTC.

Within the sample, this clonotype is medium-sized. J is TRBJ2-1 and V is TRBV10-3; TRBD2 agrees at 10 bases. Germline V gene lookup returns CDR1 ENHRY and CDR2 SYGVKD. The V segment lost 2 bases and the J segment 3 bases; nucleotides outside the gene matches: 1. This CDR3 comprises 15 residues. Here the CDR3 DNA reads TGTGCCATCAGTGAGCCTAGCGGGAGCTACAATGAGCAGTTCTTC. Translation: CAISEPSGSYNEQFF.

V usage is TRBV24-1 and J usage is TRBJ2-7; 13 nucleotides agree with TRBD2. CDR1 and CDR2 from the germline V gene are KGHDR and SFDVKD. V was clipped by 4 bases and J by 5 bases; unmatched bases: 7. CDR3 length: 16 amino acids. The CDR3 DNA follows: TGTGCCACCAGTGACTCTGGACTAGCGGGAGCAAACGAGCAGTACTTC. It encodes CATSDSGLAGANEQYF.

This clonotype was seen a single time. CDR3 amino acids: CASSASGDSYEHF. The CDR3 nucleotides read TGTGCCAGCAGCGCTAGCGGTGATTCCTACGAGCATTTT. The J gene is TRBJ1-5, the V gene TRBV7-2; no reliable D call. V lost 5 bases and J 14 bases, leaving 19 bases between the germline ends. Looked up from germline, CDR1 is SGHTA and CDR2 is FQGNSA. The CDR3 extends over 13 amino acids. The full variable domain, rest sourced from reference TRBV7-2 and TRBJ1-5, is GAGVSQSPSNKVTEKGKDVELRCDPISGHTALYWYRQSLGQGLEFLIYFQGNSAPDKSGLPSDRFSAERTGGSVSTLTIQRTQQEDSAVYLCASSASGDSYEHFGDGTRLSIL.

The chain uses TRBV20-1 and TRBJ2-1; the match to TRBD2 covers 7 bases. CDR1 is DFQATT and CDR2 is SNEGSKA in the germline V gene (reference sequence). The CDR3 has 13 residues. Trimming removed 5 bases from V and 7 bases from J; junction bases left unmatched: 8. CDR3 residues: CSAGYAGVNEQFF. In DNA form, the CDR3 reads TGCAGTGCTGGATACGCGGGAGTGAATGAGCAGTTCTTC.

Notes on this clonotype: One end of the junction does not line up with germline, which may come from a read error. This sequence joins TRBV20-1 and TRBJ2-1; weak D call: TRBD2 (6 bases). The CDR3 has 17 amino acids. CDR1 is DFQATT and CDR2 is SNEGSKA in the germline V gene (reference sequence). CDR3 in amino acids: CSARGGGPELSYSEQFF. CDR3 in DNA: TGCAGTGCTAGGGGAGGCGGGCCGGAACTTTCCTACAGTGAGCAGTTCTTC.

The chain carries TRBV7-2 and TRBJ2-7; TRBD2 agrees at 8 bases. Trimming cost V 4 bases and J 1 base; bases outside gene matches: 12. CDR3 length: 17 amino acids. Germline lookup yields CDR1 SGHTA and CDR2 FQGNSA. The CDR3 sequence is CASSSPIAGSPSYEQYF. The DNA for the CDR3 is TGTGCCAGCAGCTCACCAATAGCGGGAAGTCCATCCTACGAGCAGTACTTC.

This chain links TRBV7-2 with TRBJ2-7, with 7 nucleotides matching TRBD2. There are 14 residues in the CDR3. The germline CDR1 and CDR2 sequences are SGHTA and FQGNSA. Trimming took 0 bases from V and 6 from J; bases not matched to a gene: 5. The CDR3 sequence is CASSLAGGPVEQYF. The CDR3 DNA follows: TGTGCCAGCAGCTTAGCGGGAGGGCCGGTCGAGCAGTACTTC.

The rearrangement links TRBV5-1 to TRBJ1-1; D is perhaps TRBD1 (5 bases). The CDR3 has 14 amino acids. Germline-derived CDR1 and CDR2 are SGHRS and YFSETQ. V lost 5 bases to trimming and J lost 0 bases, with 11 bases between them. The CDR3: CASSVTGMNTEAFF. For the CDR3, the DNA is TGCGCCAGCAGTGTAACAGGCATGAACACTGAAGCTTTCTTT.

The V call is TRBV7-9, the J call TRBJ2-1, with D hard to call. Germline V gene data show CDR1 as SEHNR and CDR2 as FQNEAQ (reference sequence). The CDR3 covers 13 residues. V was shortened by 3 bases and J by 7 bases, with 10 bases between the two germline ends. The CDR3 is CASSFGWGNEQFF. CDR3 coding DNA: TGTGCCAGCAGCTTTGGATGGGGTAATGAGCAGTTCTTC.

The genes are TRBV15 and TRBJ2-6, with 9 positions matching TRBD1. The J segment lost 14 bases and the V segment lost 3 bases, leaving 11 bases of the junction unmatched. This CDR3 has 15 amino acids. In germline, CDR1 is LNHNV, CDR2 YYDKDF (reference sequence). CDR3 amino acids: CATSSQAGTGTLLTF. The CDR3 DNA sequence: TGTGCCACCAGCAGCCAAGCCGGGACAGGGACCCTCCTGACTTTC.

Regarding this clonotype: Sequence at one end of the junction differs from germline and may be a read error. The chain links TRBV29-1 to TRBJ2-3; D may be TRBD1 (5 bases). The CDR3 has 11 residues. Germline values: CDR1 SQVTM, CDR2 ANQGSEA. This chain's CDR3 is CGVKDTDTQYF. The DNA for the CDR3 is TGCGGCGTAAAGGACACAGATACTCAGTATTTT.

This clonotype was found many times. The chain recombines TRBV7-2 with TRBJ2-7, with 8 bases lining up with TRBD2. The CDR3 runs to 15 residues. The germline gives CDR1 SGHTA, CDR2 FQGNSA. V lost 5 bases to trimming and J lost 3 bases; unmatched junction nucleotides: 9. This CDR3 is CASSPTSGHSYEQYF. The CDR3 DNA reads TGTGCCAGCAGCCCTACTAGCGGTCACAGCTACGAGCAGTACTTC.

This clonotype is a singleton in its sample. The chain uses TRBV20-1 and TRBJ2-2; possibly TRBD2 for D (6 bases). Germline CDR1 DFQATT, CDR2 SNEGSKA (reference sequence). Trimming left V 4 bases short and J 6 bases short, with 18 bases between. The length of the CDR3 is 15 residues. The chain's CDR3 is CSAISPGLRPGELFF. DNA of the CDR3: TGCAGTGCTATCTCACCGGGACTGAGACCCGGGGAGCTGTTTTTT.